The sequence of this T cell receptor (beta chain) was determined in a study of blood T cell repertoires in COVID-19. The germline V and J ends were trimmed by 6 bases and 1 base, with 12 bases remaining between them. This CDR3 is built from 14 residues. CDR1 and CDR2 (germline): KGHSH, LQKENI. Using immunoSEQ multiplex PCR, the repertoire was profiled, and TCRdb retains in-frame clones only, with some absent. The table has under 150,000 clones, about 80% seen once; the top ten hold roughly 25%. The chain recombines TRBV18 with TRBJ1-2; the D gene is possibly TRBD1 (5 bases). The source of this sequence is a human donor in a cohort sampled during active COVID-19. Source material: peripheral blood. The CDR3 DNA reads TGTGCCAGCTCCCCCTTAGGGGATAACTATGGCTACACCTTC. Amino acid sequence: CASSPLGDNYGYTF.